This T cell receptor beta chain was captured in a study of blood T cells in healthy people across ages. Trimming took 7 bases from V and 8 from J; bases not matched to a gene: 8. In germline, CDR1 is SGHTA, CDR2 FQGNSA. CDR3 length equals 15 residues. With a J-beta primer mix and a sample-barcoded 5' primer, a second PCR ran about 7 to 12 cycles. TCRdb re-derived calls from the 5' RACE reads in MiXCR, one entry per CDR3 protein. Among more than 500,000 distinct CDR3 sequences, 25% to 35% were seen once, and the ten largest hold approximately 3.7%. These data also formed part of another study, on T cells of mothers and their children.

Source material: blood. This sequence was found in a boy between 2 and 10 years old in good health. The chain links TRBV7-2 to TRBJ1-6; 10 nucleotides line up with TRBD1. The CDR3 here is CASTYRDRGDSPLHF. Written as DNA, the CDR3 is TGTGCCAGCACCTATAGGGACAGGGGTGATTCACCCCTCCACTTT.